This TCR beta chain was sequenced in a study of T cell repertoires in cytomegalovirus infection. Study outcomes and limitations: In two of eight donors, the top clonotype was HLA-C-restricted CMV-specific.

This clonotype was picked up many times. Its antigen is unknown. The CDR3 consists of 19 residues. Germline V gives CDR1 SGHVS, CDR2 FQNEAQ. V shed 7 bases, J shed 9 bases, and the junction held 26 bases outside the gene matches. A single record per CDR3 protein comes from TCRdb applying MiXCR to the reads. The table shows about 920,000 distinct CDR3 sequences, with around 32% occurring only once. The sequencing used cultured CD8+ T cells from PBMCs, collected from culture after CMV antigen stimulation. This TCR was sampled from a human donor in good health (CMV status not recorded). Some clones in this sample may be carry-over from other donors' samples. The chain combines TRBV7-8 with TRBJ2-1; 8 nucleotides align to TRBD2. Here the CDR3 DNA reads TGTGCCAGCACGCATAACCCTCTAGCCGGGGGGGCCCAGTGGGGTGAGCAGTTCTTC. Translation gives CASTHNPLAGGAQWGEQFF.